Listed below are T cell receptor beta chains from one sample, sequenced in a study of cytomegalovirus exposure and HLA in healthy donors. Assay: immunoSEQ multiplex PCR; the TCRdb copy retains only in-frame clones and omits some. There are about 130,000 clones in the sample; around 80% occur only once, and 6.5% to 7% lies in the top ten. Input material: PBMCs. These receptors originate from a man aged 35-49 years in good health and CMV-seropositive. Both conserved end residues are part of each CDR3. A D gene is named only where the DNA matches it firmly. Clone size is stated in some rows and not others, as once, few, many or a class when expanded.

abundance	v_gene	len	j_gene	d_gene	CDR3aa	CDR3nt
-	TRBV7-2	15	TRBJ2-1	TRBD1	CASSADRETYNEQFF	TGTGCCAGCAGCGCGGACAGGGAGACCTACAATGAGCAGTTCTTC
-	TRBV7-9	18	TRBJ2-2	TRBD2	CSSNELAASGWDTGELFF	TGTTCCAGCAATGAGCTAGCGGCCTCTGGGTGGGACACCGGGGAGCTGTTTTTT
-	TRBV5-1	14	TRBJ2-1	TRBD2	CASSLAGAHNEQFF	TGCGCCAGCAGCCTAGCGGGAGCCCACAATGAGCAGTTCTTC
-	TRBV4-1	16	TRBJ2-7	TRBD1	CASSQRTGQGDYEQYF	TGCGCCAGCAGCCAGAGAACCGGACAGGGGGACTACGAGCAGTACTTC
-	TRBV6-5	15	TRBJ2-7	-	CASQPYDRPTYEQYF	TGTGCCAGTCAACCATATGACAGACCCACCTACGAGCAGTACTTC
once	TRBV30	11	TRBJ2-7	-	CAWRFMREQYF	TGTGCCTGGAGGTTTATGAGAGAGCAGTACTTC
-	TRBV7-3	14	TRBJ1-1	-	CASSFRGESTEAFF	TGTGCCAGCAGCTTTCGGGGGGAAAGCACTGAAGCTTTCTTT
-	TRBV7-6	16	TRBJ2-7	-	CASSSERDRLSDEQYF	TGTGCCAGCAGCTCGGAGCGGGACAGGTTATCTGACGAGCAGTACTTC
-	TRBV6-1	13	TRBJ1-1	-	CASSGTGPREAFF	TGTGCCAGCAGTGGAACAGGCCCAAGGGAAGCTTTCTTT
-	TRBV30	14	TRBJ2-5	-	CACHKGGGKETQYF	TGTGCCTGCCATAAGGGAGGGGGGAAAGAGACCCAGTACTTC
-	TRBV2	14	TRBJ2-1	-	CASTPWSGDNEQFF	TGTGCCAGCACCCCCTGGAGTGGAGACAATGAGCAGTTCTTC
few	TRBV5-1	15	TRBJ2-5	-	CASRPTTGLQETQYF	TGCGCCAGCAGACCTACCACAGGGCTCCAAGAGACCCAGTACTTC
-	TRBV19	15	TRBJ2-2	TRBD2	CASSIEMGGRARLFF	TGTGCCAGTAGTATCGAAATGGGAGGGAGGGCCCGGTTGTTTTTT
-	TRBV2	20	TRBJ2-6	TRBD1	CASRHAGTGSPRGGANVLTF	TGTGCCAGCAGACACGCCGGGACAGGGAGCCCCAGGGGGGGGGCCAACGTCCTGACTTTC
-	TRBV5-1	15	TRBJ2-5	TRBD2	CASSGGTSGSETQYF	TGCGCCAGCAGCGGCGGGACTAGCGGGTCCGAGACCCAGTACTTC
-	TRBV6-1	15	TRBJ2-7	-	CASRLGGGPRYEQYF	TGTGCCAGCAGACTAGGAGGAGGGCCACGTTACGAGCAGTACTTC
-	TRBV5-5	15	TRBJ2-7	TRBD2	CASHPGLAGGHEQYF	TGTGCCAGCCACCCTGGACTAGCGGGAGGTCACGAGCAGTACTTC
-	TRBV19	16	TRBJ2-3	TRBD1	CASSPTGTGDADTQYF	TGTGCCAGTAGTCCGACTGGGACAGGGGACGCAGATACGCAGTATTTT
-	TRBV4-1	16	TRBJ1-2	-	CASSATRERTNYGYTF	TGCGCCAGCAGCGCCACCCGGGAGCGAACTAACTATGGCTACACCTTC
once	TRBV6-6	15	TRBJ1-1	-	CASSYSGRSDTEAFF	TGTGCCAGCAGTTACTCGGGGAGGTCGGACACTGAAGCTTTCTTT
-	TRBV11-2	16	TRBJ2-3	TRBD1	CASSLFGTGYGDTQYF	TGTGCCAGCAGCTTGTTCGGGACAGGGTACGGAGATACGCAGTATTTT
-	TRBV7-9	16	TRBJ2-3	-	CASSPDKAGLTDTQYF	TGTGCCAGCAGTCCCGACAAGGCAGGGCTCACAGATACGCAGTATTTT
-	TRBV29-1	12	TRBJ1-1	-	CSGEVGLTEAFF	TGCAGCGGGGAGGTAGGTCTCACTGAAGCTTTCTTT
-	TRBV5-6	14	TRBJ2-5	TRBD2	CASSLGLAGETQYF	TGTGCCAGCAGCTTGGGACTAGCCGGTGAGACCCAGTACTTC
-	TRBV15	12	TRBJ1-1	-	CATSRDNSKAFF	TGTGCCACTAGCAGAGATAACAGTAAGGCTTTCTTT
-	TRBV5-1	15	TRBJ2-3	TRBD2	CASSLALAVTDTQYF	TGCGCCAGCAGCTTGGCGCTAGCGGTCACAGATACGCAGTATTTT
-	TRBV4-1	15	TRBJ1-1	TRBD1	CASRDRVFMNTEAFF	TGCGCCAGCAGGGACAGGGTTTTTATGAACACTGAAGCTTTCTTT
-	TRBV27	13	TRBJ2-1	TRBD2	CASSLTSGLEQFF	TGTGCCAGCAGTTTAACTAGCGGGCTAGAGCAGTTCTTC
-	TRBV5-1	15	TRBJ1-3	-	CASSLQGSPGNTIYF	TGCGCCAGCAGCTTACAGGGTTCCCCTGGAAACACCATATATTTT
-	TRBV6-5	15	TRBJ1-6	TRBD1	CASSYADRPLAPLHF	TGTGCCAGCAGTTACGCGGACAGGCCTCTTGCCCCCCTCCACTTT
-	TRBV21-1	11	TRBJ2-5	-	CASRLLASQYF	TGTGCCAGCAGACTTCTAGCCTCCCAGTACTTC
-	TRBV19	15	TRBJ2-7	TRBD1	CASRTGTGFTNEQYF	TGTGCCAGTAGGACGGGGACAGGATTTACGAATGAGCAGTACTTC
-	TRBV19	14	TRBJ1-2	-	CASRPGQRDYGYTF	TGTGCCAGTAGACCCGGACAGAGGGACTATGGCTACACCTTC
-	TRBV29-1	12	TRBJ2-1	TRBD1	CSAQTGNNEQFF	TGCAGCGCCCAGACAGGGAACAATGAGCAGTTCTTC
-	TRBV19	14	TRBJ1-1	-	CASSRGEQGYEAFF	TGTGCCAGTAGTAGGGGCGAACAGGGATATGAAGCTTTCTTT
-	TRBV5-1	15	TRBJ1-1	-	CASSLQGAGVSGAFF	TGCGCCAGCAGCTTGCAAGGGGCAGGTGTTAGCGGAGCTTTCTTT
-	TRBV5-1	16	TRBJ2-5	TRBD2	CASSSLSSGNQETQYF	TGCGCCAGCAGCTCACTCTCTAGCGGGAACCAAGAGACCCAGTACTTC
-	TRBV6-1	14	TRBJ2-7	-	CASSEPTRSYEQYF	TGTGCCAGCAGTGAACCTACCCGGAGCTACGAGCAGTACTTC
-	TRBV28	13	TRBJ2-7	-	CASSPPSGYEQYF	TGTGCCAGCAGTCCCCCCTCGGGCTACGAGCAGTACTTC
-	TRBV20-1	11	TRBJ2-5	TRBD2	CSVREGETQYF	TGCAGTGTAAGGGAGGGGGAGACCCAGTACTTC
-	TRBV28	15	TRBJ2-7	TRBD2	CASSLLAGGSYEQYF	TGTGCCAGCAGTTTATTAGCGGGAGGCTCCTACGAGCAGTACTTC
few	TRBV6-5	13	TRBJ2-7	-	CASAERLVYEQYF	TGTGCCAGCGCGGAGAGACTAGTCTACGAGCAGTACTTC
-	TRBV6-1	14	TRBJ2-3	-	CASSGRGQTDTQYF	TGTGCCAGCAGTGGGAGGGGCCAGACAGATACGCAGTATTTT
-	TRBV4-1	14	TRBJ2-1	-	CASNSIIRLQEQFF	TGCGCCAGCAACTCCATCATCCGACTGCAGGAGCAGTTCTTC
-	TRBV18	14	TRBJ1-3	-	CASQTTTGGNTIYF	TGTGCCAGCCAAACCACCACAGGGGGAAACACCATATATTTT
few	TRBV28	16	TRBJ2-1	-	CASSLAMGDKYNEQFF	TGTGCCAGCAGTTTGGCTATGGGGGACAAATACAATGAGCAGTTCTTC
-	TRBV28	17	TRBJ1-4	TRBD1	CASSLIGGDGANEKLFF	TGTGCCAGCAGTTTAATAGGGGGCGATGGAGCTAATGAAAAACTGTTTTTT
-	TRBV15	13	TRBJ1-5	-	CATSRDNGQPQHF	TGTGCCACCAGCAGGGACAATGGGCAGCCCCAGCATTTT
-	TRBV19	17	TRBJ2-1	TRBD2	CASTPRATSGRGNEQFF	TGTGCCAGTACCCCTAGGGCAACTAGCGGGAGGGGAAATGAGCAGTTCTTC
-	TRBV29-1	12	TRBJ2-5	TRBD2	CSVLAGGETQYF	TGCAGCGTCTTAGCGGGAGGGGAGACCCAGTACTTC
few	TRBV6-1	15	TRBJ2-1	-	CASSQGGGAYNEQFF	TGTGCCAGCAGTCAGGGCGGGGGCGCCTACAATGAGCAGTTCTTC
-	TRBV19	13	TRBJ2-2	-	CASSILRAGELFF	TGTGCCAGTAGTATTTTGAGGGCCGGGGAGCTGTTTTTT
-	TRBV6-5	15	TRBJ2-1	TRBD1	CASRSTGGRYNEQFF	TGTGCCAGCAGATCCACAGGGGGCCGTTACAATGAGCAGTTCTTC
-	TRBV2	14	TRBJ2-2	-	CASEILRNTGELFF	TGTGCCAGTGAGATACTTCGTAATACCGGGGAGCTGTTTTTT
-	TRBV27	17	TRBJ2-2	TRBD2	CASSMYPGLSNTGELFF	TGTGCCAGCAGTATGTACCCGGGACTATCGAACACCGGGGAGCTGTTTTTT
-	TRBV7-9	13	TRBJ2-1	-	CASSLVTDNEQFF	TGTGCCAGCAGCTTAGTGACAGACAATGAGCAGTTCTTC
-	TRBV18	17	TRBJ2-6	TRBD1	CASSPSDRGSGANVLTF	TGTGCCAGCTCACCGTCGGACAGGGGCTCTGGGGCCAACGTCCTGACTTTC